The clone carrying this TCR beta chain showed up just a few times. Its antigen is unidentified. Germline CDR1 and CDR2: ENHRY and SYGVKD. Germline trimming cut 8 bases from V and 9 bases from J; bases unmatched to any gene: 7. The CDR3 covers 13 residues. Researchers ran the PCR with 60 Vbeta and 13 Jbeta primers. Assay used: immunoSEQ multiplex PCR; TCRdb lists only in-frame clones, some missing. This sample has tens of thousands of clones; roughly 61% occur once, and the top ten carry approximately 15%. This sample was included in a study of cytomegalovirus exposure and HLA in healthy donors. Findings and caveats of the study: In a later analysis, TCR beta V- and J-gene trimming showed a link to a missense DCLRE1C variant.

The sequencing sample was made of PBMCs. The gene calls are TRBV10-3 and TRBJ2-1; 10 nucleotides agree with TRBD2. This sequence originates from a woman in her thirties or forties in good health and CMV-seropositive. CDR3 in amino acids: CAIAPSGSPEQFF. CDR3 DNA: TGTGCCATCGCGCCTAGCGGGAGTCCTGAGCAGTTCTTC.